These T cell receptor beta chains were read from a single sample in a study of PD-L1 blockade in urothelial cancer. The protocol was immunoSEQ multiplex PCR, while the TCRdb copy is restricted to in-frame clones and leaves out a portion. The table records about 130,000 clones, around 84% of them present only once. The sample here was PBMCs, taken around atezolizumab (anti-PD-L1) treatment. The source is a man aged 50-59 years with urothelial cancer. CDR3s include the opening cysteine and the closing phenylalanine or tryptophan. Each record gives: D gene, J gene, V gene, CDR3 protein. A D gene is named only where the DNA matches it firmly.

d_gene: .; j_gene: TRBJ1-1; v_gene: TRBV6-1; CDR3aa: CASSETAEAFF
d_gene: TRBD1; j_gene: TRBJ2-3; v_gene: TRBV28; CDR3aa: CASGQGVPDTQYF
d_gene: .; j_gene: TRBJ2-1; v_gene: TRBV4-2; CDR3aa: CASSQEYRQLLPYNEQFF
d_gene: TRBD1; j_gene: TRBJ2-7; v_gene: TRBV7-9; CDR3aa: CASSSGTGPYEQYF
d_gene: .; j_gene: TRBJ2-2; v_gene: TRBV6-1; CDR3aa: CASWRRSGELFF
d_gene: TRBD2; j_gene: TRBJ2-5; v_gene: TRBV5-1; CDR3aa: CASTQGGGHKETQYF
d_gene: TRBD1; j_gene: TRBJ2-7; v_gene: TRBV6-6; CDR3aa: CASRGTGGTYEQYF
d_gene: .; j_gene: TRBJ2-7; v_gene: TRBV15; CDR3aa: CATSRVEREQYF
d_gene: TRBD1; j_gene: TRBJ2-6; v_gene: TRBV19; CDR3aa: CASSILGQGAPGANVLTF
d_gene: .; j_gene: TRBJ2-7; v_gene: TRBV5-8; CDR3aa: CASSQTRFYEQYF
d_gene: .; j_gene: TRBJ2-7; v_gene: TRBV28; CDR3aa: CASSPGDYEQYF
d_gene: .; j_gene: TRBJ1-5; v_gene: TRBV19; CDR3aa: CASSRWGQGNQPQHF
d_gene: .; j_gene: TRBJ2-5; v_gene: TRBV6-5; CDR3aa: CASSSSVGGETQYF
d_gene: .; j_gene: TRBJ1-4; v_gene: TRBV14; CDR3aa: CASSQLQGEKLFF
d_gene: TRBD1; j_gene: TRBJ1-5; v_gene: TRBV7-9; CDR3aa: CASQRGGQGNQPQHF
d_gene: TRBD1; j_gene: TRBJ1-2; v_gene: TRBV28; CDR3aa: CASSPGQVFYGYTF
d_gene: TRBD2; j_gene: TRBJ2-1; v_gene: TRBV14; CDR3aa: CASSQLAGGYNEQFF
d_gene: TRBD1; j_gene: TRBJ2-7; v_gene: TRBV5-1; CDR3aa: CASSLVRGQGAGEQYF
d_gene: TRBD1; j_gene: TRBJ2-7; v_gene: TRBV7-8; CDR3aa: CASSLGTGGGYEQYF
d_gene: .; j_gene: TRBJ2-3; v_gene: TRBV30; CDR3aa: CAWSVRVTQYF
d_gene: TRBD2; j_gene: TRBJ2-3; v_gene: TRBV29-1; CDR3aa: CSVGLAASTDTQYF
d_gene: .; j_gene: TRBJ1-1; v_gene: TRBV15; CDR3aa: CATHRGFAMNTEAFF
d_gene: TRBD1; j_gene: TRBJ1-1; v_gene: TRBV28; CDR3aa: CASSGTGSGNTEAFF
d_gene: .; j_gene: TRBJ2-3; v_gene: TRBV7-9; CDR3aa: CASSLAGGMPDTQYF
d_gene: TRBD2; j_gene: TRBJ2-1; v_gene: TRBV11-2; CDR3aa: CASSYGTSGRSEQFF
d_gene: TRBD2; j_gene: TRBJ2-3; v_gene: TRBV23-1; CDR3aa: CASSRGSGGSDTQYF
d_gene: .; j_gene: TRBJ2-5; v_gene: TRBV5-1; CDR3aa: CASSLLYQETQYF
d_gene: .; j_gene: TRBJ2-1; v_gene: TRBV11-2; CDR3aa: CASSLPGSSYNEQFF
d_gene: .; j_gene: TRBJ1-1; v_gene: TRBV18; CDR3aa: CASSAEQVSLNTEAFF
d_gene: TRBD2; j_gene: TRBJ2-1; v_gene: TRBV6-4; CDR3aa: CAREEREEDNEQFF
d_gene: .; j_gene: TRBJ1-5; v_gene: TRBV28; CDR3aa: CASRYRAGQPQHF
d_gene: TRBD1; j_gene: TRBJ2-3; v_gene: TRBV10-2; CDR3aa: CASSPGTGFTDTQYF
d_gene: .; j_gene: TRBJ1-2; v_gene: TRBV2; CDR3aa: CASRDGQSYTF
d_gene: TRBD1; j_gene: TRBJ1-4; v_gene: TRBV30; CDR3aa: CAWSVIDRGKEKLFF
d_gene: TRBD1; j_gene: TRBJ1-2; v_gene: TRBV6-6; CDR3aa: CAGGQGNYGYTF
d_gene: .; j_gene: TRBJ2-7; v_gene: TRBV18; CDR3aa: CASSLSGGYEQYF
d_gene: TRBD2; j_gene: TRBJ2-1; v_gene: TRBV7-9; CDR3aa: CASSLDYGLGELNEQFF
d_gene: TRBD1; j_gene: TRBJ2-3; v_gene: TRBV18; CDR3aa: CASSPTPTGVTDTQYF
d_gene: .; j_gene: TRBJ2-3; v_gene: TRBV7-9; CDR3aa: CASSLEGGSTDTQYF
d_gene: TRBD2; j_gene: TRBJ2-3; v_gene: TRBV6-1; CDR3aa: CASRLLAGSTDTQYF
d_gene: .; j_gene: TRBJ2-7; v_gene: TRBV28; CDR3aa: CASTDSLTYEQYF
d_gene: .; j_gene: TRBJ2-5; v_gene: TRBV6-5; CDR3aa: CASSNLRQSRETQYF
d_gene: TRBD1; j_gene: TRBJ1-4; v_gene: TRBV2; CDR3aa: CASRPGQGSTEKLFF
d_gene: .; j_gene: TRBJ1-5; v_gene: TRBV18; CDR3aa: CASSPTISPNQPQHF
d_gene: TRBD1; j_gene: TRBJ1-4; v_gene: TRBV5-3; CDR3aa: CARSLDGPGQNNEKLFF
d_gene: .; j_gene: TRBJ2-3; v_gene: TRBV5-1; CDR3aa: CASSPGGTASSDTQYF
d_gene: TRBD2; j_gene: TRBJ2-1; v_gene: TRBV27; CDR3aa: CASSGGDTGLAGRNEQFF
d_gene: .; j_gene: TRBJ1-1; v_gene: TRBV6-5; CDR3aa: CASREGGRVTEAFF
d_gene: TRBD1; j_gene: TRBJ2-2; v_gene: TRBV28; CDR3aa: CASSLGGGNTGELFF
d_gene: TRBD2; j_gene: TRBJ2-5; v_gene: TRBV10-3; CDR3aa: CAIKGLAEETQYF
d_gene: .; j_gene: TRBJ1-1; v_gene: TRBV9; CDR3aa: CASGTGVNTEAFF
d_gene: TRBD1; j_gene: TRBJ1-4; v_gene: TRBV6-1; CDR3aa: CASSEETGVGKLFF
d_gene: TRBD1; j_gene: TRBJ1-3; v_gene: TRBV7-2; CDR3aa: CASSSDRANGNTIYF
d_gene: TRBD2; j_gene: TRBJ2-7; v_gene: TRBV11-2; CDR3aa: CASSGRLAGGPYEQYF
d_gene: TRBD1; j_gene: TRBJ2-7; v_gene: TRBV28; CDR3aa: CASSAGTGEGWEQYF
d_gene: .; j_gene: TRBJ1-3; v_gene: TRBV27; CDR3aa: CASSLSRAGTGNTIYF
d_gene: .; j_gene: TRBJ2-2; v_gene: TRBV11-2; CDR3aa: CASSHIAEQGLAGELFF